The T cell receptor (beta chain) described here comes from a study of T cells in localized non-small cell lung cancer. The study, taken as a whole, reports: Researchers found a median around 50 of the top 100 tumor clones in adjacent lung. Sequencing involved a lone tumor region, leaving heterogeneity possible.

This clone was counted only a few times. Its antigen is undetermined. The V end lost 5 bases, the J end lost 1 base, and 12 bases lay between the germline ends. This CDR3 has 15 residues. Germline assignment: CDR1 LNHDA and CDR2 SQIVND (reference sequence). Method: immunoSEQ multiplex PCR; TCRdb's copy keeps in-frame clones and lacks some. The sample has 75,000 to 80,000 clones, 88% seen once. The chain combines TRBV19 with TRBJ1-5; unclear D gene. This receptor was obtained from a woman aged 35 to 75 with stage I squamous cell lung carcinoma. This sample comprised peripheral blood, obtained before any cancer treatment. The CDR3 loop reads CASSSGGQSNQPQHF. CDR3 DNA sequence: TGTGCCAGTAGTTCGGGTGGGCAGAGCAATCAGCCCCAGCATTTT.